One sample yielded the 18 T cell receptor beta chains listed below, sequenced in a study of CD8+ T cells in alopecia areata. Extracted RNA was reverse transcribed, and the resulting cDNA served as sequencing template. Repertoires were generated with immunoSEQ multiplex PCR, while TCRdb's copy carries only in-frame clones and drops some. The table lists 140,000 to 150,000 clones, less than 65% of them singletons. The material sequenced was CD8+ T cells sorted from blood. These receptors originate from a human donor in good health.

This clone was seen a handful of times. The chain links TRBV19 to TRBJ1-3; 7 nucleotides align to TRBD1. The germline V gene has CDR1 LNHDA and CDR2 SQIVND (reference sequence). The CDR3 runs 17 residues. Trimming took 5 bases from V and 3 from J; bases not matched to a gene: 13. The DNA for the CDR3 is TGTGCCAGTAGTGCGATACCCGGGACAGTCGATGGAAACACCATATATTTT. Translation: CASSAIPGTVDGNTIYF. Drawing the rest from reference TRBV19 and TRBJ1-3, the complete variable domain is DGGITQSPKYLFRKEGQNVTLSCEQNLNHDAMYWYRQDPGQGLRLIYYSQIVNDFQKGDIAEGYSVSREKKESFPLTVTSAQKNPTAFYLCASSAIPGTVDGNTIYFGEGSWLTVV.

The chain is built from TRBV30 and TRBJ2-7; 7 nucleotides align to TRBD1. Germline trimming cut 3 bases from V and 3 bases from J; bases unmatched to any gene: 8. CDR1 is GTSNPN, CDR2 SVGIG, per germline (reference sequence). The CDR3 contains 14 residues. CDR3 loop: CAWRRTGRNYEQYF. The CDR3 bases are TGTGCCTGGAGACGGACAGGACGTAACTACGAGCAGTACTTC. Complete variable domain (other parts from reference TRBV30 and TRBJ2-7): SQTIHQWPATLVQPVGSPLSLECTVEGTSNPNLYWYRQAAGRGLQLLFYSVGIGQISSEVPQNLSASRPQDRQFILSSKKLLLSDSGFYLCAWRRTGRNYEQYFGPGTRLTVT.

The chain has TRBV10-2 and TRBJ2-7; 10 bases agree with TRBD2. The CDR3 has 14 amino acids. The ends lost 6 bases at V and 0 bases at J; junction bases unmatched: 2. Germline CDR1 and CDR2: WSHSY and SAAADI. CDR3 protein: CASRTSGNSYEQYF. The CDR3 DNA sequence: TGCGCCAGCAGAACTAGCGGGAACTCCTACGAGCAGTACTTC.

Only one count was recorded for this clone. This chain links TRBV7-2 with TRBJ1-4, with D unclear. The V gene lost 1 base and the J gene lost 8 bases, with 14 bases spanning the gap. Germline values: CDR1 SGHTA, CDR2 FQGNSA. The CDR3 sequence is 15 residues long. DNA for the CDR3: TGTGCCAGCAGCTTAGACCTAACCGGGAGGGAAAAACTGTTTTTT. Its translation: CASSLDLTGREKLFF.

The chain employs TRBV9 and TRBJ2-5; D remains unclear. From germline, CDR1 is SGDLS and CDR2 YYNGEE. The CDR3 totals 15 residues. Trimming removed 0 bases from V and 1 base from J, with 10 bases in between. CDR3 loop: CASSVGALIQETQYF. CDR3 bases: TGTGCCAGCAGCGTAGGAGCTCTGATCCAAGAGACCCAGTACTTC.

V and J are TRBV29-1 and TRBJ1-2; 7 bases align to TRBD1. Germline-derived CDR1 and CDR2 are SQVTM and ANQGSEA. The CDR3 length is 13 residues. The V segment lost 2 bases and the J segment 3 bases; nucleotides outside the gene matches: 3. The CDR3 sequence is CSVESDRDYGYTF. CDR3 nucleotide sequence: TGCAGCGTTGAATCTGACAGGGACTATGGCTACACCTTC.

The chain couples TRBV29-1 to TRBJ2-7; tentative D call: TRBD1 (6 bases). Germline-derived CDR1 and CDR2 are SQVTM and ANQGSEA. The CDR3 runs 14 residues. Trimming left V 6 bases short and J 0 bases short, with 15 bases between. CDR3 loop: CSVAGDILSYEQYF. The DNA of the CDR3 is TGCAGCGTGGCCGGGGACATCCTCTCCTACGAGCAGTACTTC.

The CDR3 DNA reads TGTGCCTGGGGAGGGGGGAACACTGAAGCTTTCTTT. Amino acids: CAWGGGNTEAFF. The chain couples TRBV30 to TRBJ1-1; D is perhaps TRBD1 (6 bases). Trimming left V 5 bases short and J 1 base short, with 8 bases between. In germline, CDR1 is GTSNPN, CDR2 SVGIG (reference sequence). The CDR3 contains 12 residues.

This clone was recorded a few times. This chain joins TRBV4-1 and TRBJ2-5; no clear D gene. V lost 0 bases and J 5 bases, leaving 16 bases between the germline ends. Germline lookup yields CDR1 MGHRA and CDR2 YSYEKL. CDR3 length: 16 residues. CDR3 DNA sequence: TGCGCCAGCAGCCAAGATTCCCTCGGCTGGCGTGAGACCCAGTACTTC. Translated: CASSQDSLGWRETQYF.

This clone was found a few times. The genes are TRBV10-3 and TRBJ2-2, with a possible D match to TRBD1 (6 bases). There are 16 residues in the CDR3. Germline V lookup: CDR1 ENHRY, CDR2 SYGVKD. V was clipped by 2 bases and J by 2 bases, with 12 bases between them. The CDR3 region is CAISEPGTPNTGELFF. The CDR3 DNA reads TGTGCCATCAGTGAGCCCGGGACACCAAACACCGGGGAGCTGTTTTTT.

The chain is built from TRBV19 and TRBJ1-2, with D possibly matching TRBD1 (6 bases). CDR1 and CDR2 from the germline V gene are LNHDA and SQIVND (reference sequence). The ends were cut back, 7 bases at V and 1 base at J, with 13 bases in the middle. CDR3 length: 14 amino acids. The CDR3, as DNA: TGTGCCAGTACCCCGGGACAATATAACTATGGCTACACCTTC. Translated: CASTPGQYNYGYTF.

The chain joins TRBV5-6 to TRBJ2-1; no definite D call. The CDR3 consists of 11 residues. V was pared by 4 bases and J by 8 bases, with 7 bases between. CDR1 and CDR2 from the germline V gene are SGHDT and YYEEEE. In DNA, the CDR3 is TGTGCCAGCAGCGGCCCCTATGAGCAGTTCTTC. Encoded protein: CASSGPYEQFF.

J is TRBJ1-4 and V is TRBV19; D uncertain. Looked up from germline, CDR1 is LNHDA and CDR2 is SQIVND (reference sequence). Trimming stripped 10 bases from V and 8 bases from J, with 8 bases between. The CDR3 runs 10 residues. The CDR3 spells CATVREKLFF. The CDR3 DNA sequence: TGTGCCACTGTGCGGGAAAAACTGTTTTTT.

This clone has only a few counts. The chain has TRBV5-6 and TRBJ2-5; D might be TRBD2 (6 bases). V dropped 2 bases and J dropped 4 bases, with 9 bases sitting between them. This CDR3 is built from 13 residues. CDR1 and CDR2 (germline): SGHDT, YYEEEE. The CDR3 loop reads CASSLRGTETQYF. CDR3 nucleotides: TGTGCCAGCAGCTTACGGGGGACAGAGACCCAGTACTTC. The full variable domain, with the rest looked up from reference TRBV5-6 and TRBJ2-5, is DAGVTQSPTHLIKTRGQQVTLRCSPKSGHDTVSWYQQALGQGPQFIFQYYEEEERQRGNFPDRFSGHQFPNYSSELNVNALLLGDSALYLCASSLRGTETQYFGPGTRLLVL.

This clone occurred a few times. The CDR3 region has the DNA TGCAGCGTTGAGAGCGGGAGGGCCTACGAGCAGTACTTC. This encodes CSVESGRAYEQYF. The J gene is TRBJ2-7, the V gene TRBV29-1, with 10 bases lining up with TRBD2. With V trimmed by 3 bases and J by 2 bases, 1 base remained unmatched. Germline V gene sequence: CDR1 SQVTM, CDR2 ANQGSEA. The CDR3 has 13 amino acids.

The genes are TRBV13 and TRBJ2-7; the match to TRBD2 covers 7 bases. The germline gives CDR1 PRHDT, CDR2 FYEKMQ (reference sequence). Trimming at V came to 5 bases and at J to 2 bases, leaving 9 bases not matched to a gene. CDR3 length equals 15 residues. The chain's CDR3 is CASSPEKREPYEQYF. CDR3 coding DNA: TGTGCCAGCAGCCCCGAGAAGCGGGAACCCTACGAGCAGTACTTC. The complete variable domain, with remaining parts taken from reference TRBV13 and TRBJ2-7, reads AAGVIQSPRHLIKEKRETATLKCYPIPRHDTVYWYQQGPGQDPQFLISFYEKMQSDKGSIPDRFSAQQFSDYHSELNMSSLELGDSALYFCASSPEKREPYEQYFGPGTRLTVT.

This clone was seen many times. The chain employs TRBV28 and TRBJ2-4; D gene ambiguous. The CDR3 totals 14 residues. Looked up from germline, CDR1 is MDHEN and CDR2 is SYDVKM. V was cut by 0 bases and J by 1 base, with 4 bases left in between. In DNA form, the CDR3 reads TGTGCCAGCAGTTTATGGGGTGCCAAAAACATTCAGTACTTC. The encoded protein is CASSLWGAKNIQYF.

The chain links TRBV2 to TRBJ2-7; D uncertain. This CDR3 has 12 amino acids. Germline assignment: CDR1 SNHLY and CDR2 FYNNEI. V gave up 10 bases and J gave up 3 bases, with 13 bases separating them. CDR3 loop: CATEPRSYEQYF. The CDR3 bases are TGTGCCACCGAGCCGAGGAGCTACGAGCAGTACTTC.